This T cell receptor (beta chain) appears in the sequencing data of a study of CD8 T cells in Susac syndrome. A remark on this clonotype: Antigen specificity is unknown.

Sequencing targeted TCR beta in blood CD8+ and CD4+ T cells. Negative isolation was used for CD8+ and CD4+ T cells, and FACS enrichment was applied to TEMRA cells. The CDR3 contains 11 residues. The germline CDR1 and CDR2 sequences are PRHDT and FYEKMQ (reference sequence). V lost 8 bases and J lost 6, with 8 bases in between. Findings and limits, study-wide: The authors acknowledged that the study's TCR sequencing and HLA analysis involved relatively few individuals.

With random hexamers, roughly 0.45 to 1 ug RNA was reverse transcribed. It was immunoSEQ multiplex PCR that amplified TCR beta CDR3 across 54 Vbeta and 13 Jbeta. TCRdb passed the immunoSEQ multiplex PCR reads through MiXCR, listing each CDR3 protein once. Of about 90,000 distinct CDR3 sequences in the sample, approximately 92% were seen once. The TCR was taken from a human donor in good health. The sequenced sample was CD8+ T cells from PBMCs. The chain links TRBV13 to TRBJ2-1; the D gene is possibly TRBD1 (5 bases). The CDR3 reads CASDQGNEQFF. In DNA form, the CDR3 reads TGTGCCAGCGACCAGGGCAATGAGCAGTTCTTC.